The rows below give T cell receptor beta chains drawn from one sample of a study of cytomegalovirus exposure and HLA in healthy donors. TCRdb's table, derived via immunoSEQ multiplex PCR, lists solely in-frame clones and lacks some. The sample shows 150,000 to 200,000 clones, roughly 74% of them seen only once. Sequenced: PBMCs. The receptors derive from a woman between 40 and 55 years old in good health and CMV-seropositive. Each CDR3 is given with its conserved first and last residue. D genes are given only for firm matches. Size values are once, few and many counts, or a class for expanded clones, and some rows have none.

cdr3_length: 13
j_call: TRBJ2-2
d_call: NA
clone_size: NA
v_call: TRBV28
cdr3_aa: CASSPTGLGELFF
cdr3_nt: TGTGCCAGCAGTCCTACGGGACTTGGGGAGCTGTTTTTT

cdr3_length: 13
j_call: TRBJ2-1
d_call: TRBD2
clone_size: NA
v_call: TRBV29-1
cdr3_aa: CSVETSGSGEQFF
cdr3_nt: TGCAGCGTTGAGACTAGCGGGAGTGGTGAGCAGTTCTTC

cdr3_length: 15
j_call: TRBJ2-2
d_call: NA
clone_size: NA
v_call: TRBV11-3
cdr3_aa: CASSLRGTDSGELFF
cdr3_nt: TGTGCCAGCAGCTTAAGAGGTACCGACTCCGGGGAGCTGTTTTTT

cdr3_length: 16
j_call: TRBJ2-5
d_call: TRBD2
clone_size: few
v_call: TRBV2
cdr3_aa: CASSASGLTPGETQYF
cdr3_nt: TGTGCCAGCAGTGCTAGCGGGCTCACTCCTGGGGAGACCCAGTACTTC

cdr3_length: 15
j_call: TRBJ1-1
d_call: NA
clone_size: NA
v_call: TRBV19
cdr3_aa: CASSIAGGAAAEAFF
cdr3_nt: TGTGCCAGTAGTATAGCAGGTGGGGCAGCCGCTGAAGCTTTCTTT

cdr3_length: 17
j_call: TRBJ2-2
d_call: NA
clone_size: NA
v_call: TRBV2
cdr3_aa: CASSGPLTGINTGELFF
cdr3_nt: TGTGCCAGCAGTGGACCCTTAACAGGGATCAACACCGGGGAGCTGTTTTTT

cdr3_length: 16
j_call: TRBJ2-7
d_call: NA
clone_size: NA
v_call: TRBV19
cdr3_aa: CASSIAARQGAYEQYF
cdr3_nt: TGTGCCAGTAGTATAGCAGCAAGGCAGGGTGCCTACGAGCAGTACTTC

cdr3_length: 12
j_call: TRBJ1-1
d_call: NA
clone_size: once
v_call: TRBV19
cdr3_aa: CASSSDRFRAFF
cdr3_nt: TGTGCCAGTAGTTCAGACAGGTTTAGGGCTTTCTTT

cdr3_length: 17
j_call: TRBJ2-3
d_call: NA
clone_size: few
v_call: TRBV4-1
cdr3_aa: CASSQDRGLTATDTQYF
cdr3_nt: TGCGCCAGCAGCCAAGATAGAGGACTAACTGCCACAGATACGCAGTATTTT

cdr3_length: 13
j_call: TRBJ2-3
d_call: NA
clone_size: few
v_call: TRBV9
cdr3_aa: CASSVRPRDTQYF
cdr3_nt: TGTGCCAGCAGCGTAAGACCGCGGGATACGCAGTATTTT

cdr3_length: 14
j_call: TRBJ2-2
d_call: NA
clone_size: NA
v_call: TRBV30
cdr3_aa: CAWTSSTATGELFF
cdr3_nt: TGTGCCTGGACAAGTTCTACAGCCACCGGGGAGCTGTTTTTT

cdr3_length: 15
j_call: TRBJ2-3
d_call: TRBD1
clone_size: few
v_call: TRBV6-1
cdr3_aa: CASSGWTGRSDTQYF
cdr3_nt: TGTGCCAGCAGTGGGTGGACAGGGAGGTCAGATACGCAGTATTTT

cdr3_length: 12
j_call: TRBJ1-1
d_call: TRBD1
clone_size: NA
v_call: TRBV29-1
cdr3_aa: CSVEERDSEAFF
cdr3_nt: TGCAGCGTAGAAGAGAGGGACAGCGAAGCTTTCTTT

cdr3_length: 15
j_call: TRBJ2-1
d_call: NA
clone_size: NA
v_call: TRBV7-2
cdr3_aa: CASSLLSIAYNEQFF
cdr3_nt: TGTGCCAGCAGCTTATTGTCTATAGCCTACAATGAGCAGTTCTTC

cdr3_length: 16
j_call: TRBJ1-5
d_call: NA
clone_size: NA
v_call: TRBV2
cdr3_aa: CASRSPQTFGNQPQHF
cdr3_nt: TGTGCCAGCAGGAGCCCACAGACCTTTGGCAATCAGCCCCAGCATTTT

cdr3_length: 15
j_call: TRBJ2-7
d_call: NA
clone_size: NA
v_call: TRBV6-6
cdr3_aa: CASRPDILPSYEQYF
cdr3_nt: TGTGCCAGCAGGCCGGACATACTTCCCTCCTACGAGCAGTACTTC

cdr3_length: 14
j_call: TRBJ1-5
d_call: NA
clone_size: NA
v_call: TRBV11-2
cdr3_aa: CASSLGASNQPQHF
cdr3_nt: TGTGCCAGCAGCTTAGGGGCCTCCAATCAGCCCCAGCATTTT

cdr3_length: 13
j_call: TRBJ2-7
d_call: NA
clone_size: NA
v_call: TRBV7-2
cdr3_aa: CASSFTRAQEQYF
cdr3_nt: TGTGCCAGCAGCTTCACCAGAGCACAGGAGCAGTACTTC